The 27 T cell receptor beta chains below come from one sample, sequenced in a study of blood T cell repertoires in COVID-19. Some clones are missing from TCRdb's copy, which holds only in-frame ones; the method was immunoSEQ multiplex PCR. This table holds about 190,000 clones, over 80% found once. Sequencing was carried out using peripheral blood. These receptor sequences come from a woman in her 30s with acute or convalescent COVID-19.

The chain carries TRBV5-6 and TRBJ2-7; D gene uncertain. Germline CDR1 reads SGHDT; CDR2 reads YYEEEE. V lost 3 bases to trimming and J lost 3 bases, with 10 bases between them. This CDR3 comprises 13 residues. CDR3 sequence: CASSSDTGYEQYF. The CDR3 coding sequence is TGTGCCAGCAGCTCGGATACGGGCTACGAGCAGTACTTC.

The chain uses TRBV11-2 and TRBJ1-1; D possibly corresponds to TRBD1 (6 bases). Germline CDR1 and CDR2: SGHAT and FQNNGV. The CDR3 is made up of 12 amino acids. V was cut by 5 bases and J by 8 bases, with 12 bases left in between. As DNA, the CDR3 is TGTGCCAGCAGCCGTTCTACAGGGGAAGCTTTCTTT. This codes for CASSRSTGEAFF.

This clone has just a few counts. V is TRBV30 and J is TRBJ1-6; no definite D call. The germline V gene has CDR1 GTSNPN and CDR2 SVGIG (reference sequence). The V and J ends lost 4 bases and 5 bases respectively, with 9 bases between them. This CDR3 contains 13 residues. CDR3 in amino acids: CAWTVSNNSPLHF. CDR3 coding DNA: TGTGCCTGGACGGTCTCTAATAATTCACCCCTCCACTTT.

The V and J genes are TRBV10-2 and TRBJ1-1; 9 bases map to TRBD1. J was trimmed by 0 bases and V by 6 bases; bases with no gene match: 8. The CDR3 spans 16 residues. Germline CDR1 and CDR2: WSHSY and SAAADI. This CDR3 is CASSHPGQGMNTEAFF. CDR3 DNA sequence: TGCGCCAGCAGCCACCCGGGACAGGGAATGAACACTGAAGCTTTCTTT.

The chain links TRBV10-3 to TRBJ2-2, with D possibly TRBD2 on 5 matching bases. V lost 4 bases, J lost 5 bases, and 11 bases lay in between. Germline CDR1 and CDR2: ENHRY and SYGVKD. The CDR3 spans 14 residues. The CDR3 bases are TGTGCCATCAGTGGCGGGTTTGAGACCGGGGAGCTGTTTTTT. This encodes CAISGGFETGELFF.

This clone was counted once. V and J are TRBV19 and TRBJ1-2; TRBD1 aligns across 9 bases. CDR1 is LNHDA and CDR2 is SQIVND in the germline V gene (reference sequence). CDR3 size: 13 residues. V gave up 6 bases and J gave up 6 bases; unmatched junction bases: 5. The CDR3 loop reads CASRLQGANGYTF. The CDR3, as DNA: TGTGCCAGTAGATTACAGGGGGCGAATGGCTACACCTTC.

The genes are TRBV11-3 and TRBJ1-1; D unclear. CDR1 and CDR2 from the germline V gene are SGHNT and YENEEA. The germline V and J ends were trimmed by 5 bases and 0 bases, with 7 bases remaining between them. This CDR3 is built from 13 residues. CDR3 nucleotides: TGTGCCAGCAGCCACAGAGTGAACACTGAAGCTTTCTTT. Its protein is CASSHRVNTEAFF.

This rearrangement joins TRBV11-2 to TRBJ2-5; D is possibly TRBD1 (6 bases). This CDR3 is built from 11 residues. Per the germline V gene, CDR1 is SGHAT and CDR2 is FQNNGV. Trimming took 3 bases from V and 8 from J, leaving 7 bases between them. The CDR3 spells CASSFGTTQYF. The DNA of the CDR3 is TGTGCCAGCAGCTTCGGGACAACCCAGTACTTC.

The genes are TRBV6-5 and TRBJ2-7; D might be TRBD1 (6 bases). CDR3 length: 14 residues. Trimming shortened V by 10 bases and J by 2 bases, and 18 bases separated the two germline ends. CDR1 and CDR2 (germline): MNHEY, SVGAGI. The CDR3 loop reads CATRGWTATYEQYF. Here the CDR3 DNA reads TGTGCCACCAGGGGTTGGACAGCCACCTACGAGCAGTACTTC.

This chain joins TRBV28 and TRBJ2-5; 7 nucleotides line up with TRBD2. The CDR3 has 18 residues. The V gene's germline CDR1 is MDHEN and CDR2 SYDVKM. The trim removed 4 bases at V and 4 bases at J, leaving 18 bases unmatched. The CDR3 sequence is CASSSPDLARERGETQYF. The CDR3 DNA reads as TGTGCCAGCAGTTCCCCGGATTTGGCGCGGGAGAGGGGAGAGACCCAGTACTTC. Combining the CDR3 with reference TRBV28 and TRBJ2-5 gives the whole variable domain DVKVTQSSRYLVKRTGEKVFLECVQDMDHENMFWYRQDPGLGLRLIYFSYDVKMKEKGDIPEGYSVSREKKERFSLILESASTNQTSMYLCASSSPDLARERGETQYFGPGTRLLVL.

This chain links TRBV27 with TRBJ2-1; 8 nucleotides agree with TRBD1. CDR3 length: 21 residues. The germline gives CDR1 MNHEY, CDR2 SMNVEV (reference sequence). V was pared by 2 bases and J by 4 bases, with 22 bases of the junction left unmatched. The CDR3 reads CASSLPLVGTGQISIYNEQFF. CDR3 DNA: TGTGCCAGCAGTTTACCCTTGGTGGGGACAGGCCAGATCTCTATATACAATGAGCAGTTCTTC.

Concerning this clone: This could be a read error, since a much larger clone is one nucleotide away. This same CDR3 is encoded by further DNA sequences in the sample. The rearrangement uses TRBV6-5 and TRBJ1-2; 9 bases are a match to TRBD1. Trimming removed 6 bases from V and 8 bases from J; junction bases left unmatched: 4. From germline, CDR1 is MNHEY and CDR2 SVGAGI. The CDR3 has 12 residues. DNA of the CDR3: TGTGCCAGCAGACGGACAGGGGAAGGCTACACCTTC. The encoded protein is CASRRTGEGYTF.

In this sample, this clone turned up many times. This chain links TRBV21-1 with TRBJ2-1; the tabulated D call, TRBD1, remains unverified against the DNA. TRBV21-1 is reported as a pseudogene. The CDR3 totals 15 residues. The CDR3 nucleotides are TGTGCCAGCAGCATCCGGGACAGGGCTTACAATGAGCAGTTCTTC. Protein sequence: CASSIRDRAYNEQFF.

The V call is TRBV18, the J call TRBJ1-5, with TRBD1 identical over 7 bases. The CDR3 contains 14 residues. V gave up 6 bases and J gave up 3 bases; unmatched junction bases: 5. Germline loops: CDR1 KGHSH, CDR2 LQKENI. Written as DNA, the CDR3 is TGTGCCAGCTCGTCGGGACAGTCCAATCAGCCCCAGCATTTT. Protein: CASSSGQSNQPQHF.

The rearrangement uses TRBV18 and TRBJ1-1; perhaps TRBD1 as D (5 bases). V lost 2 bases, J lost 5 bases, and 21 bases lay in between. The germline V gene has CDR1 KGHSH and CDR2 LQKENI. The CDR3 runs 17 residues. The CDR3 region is CASSPGQTHLGGTEAFF. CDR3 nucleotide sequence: TGTGCCAGCTCACCAGGGCAGACACATCTTGGGGGGACTGAAGCTTTCTTT.

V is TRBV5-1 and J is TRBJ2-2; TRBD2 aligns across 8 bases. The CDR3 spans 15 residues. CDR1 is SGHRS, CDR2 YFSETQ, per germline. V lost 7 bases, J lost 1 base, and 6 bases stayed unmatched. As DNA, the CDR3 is TGCGCCAGCGGCCCGGGAGGGATGAACACCGGGGAGCTGTTTTTT. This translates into CASGPGGMNTGELFF.

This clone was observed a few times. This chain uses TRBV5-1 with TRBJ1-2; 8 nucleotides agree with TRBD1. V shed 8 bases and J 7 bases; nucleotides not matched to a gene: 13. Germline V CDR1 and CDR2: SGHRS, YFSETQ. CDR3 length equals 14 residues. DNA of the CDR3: TGCGCCAGTACGCGAGGACAGGGAGAATCTGGCTACACCTTC. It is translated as CASTRGQGESGYTF.

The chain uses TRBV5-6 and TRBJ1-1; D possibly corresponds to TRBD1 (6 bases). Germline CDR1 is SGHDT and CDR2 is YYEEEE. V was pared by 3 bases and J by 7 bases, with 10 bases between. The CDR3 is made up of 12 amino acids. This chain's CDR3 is CASSWTASEAFF. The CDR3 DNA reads TGTGCCAGCAGCTGGACAGCCAGTGAAGCTTTCTTT.

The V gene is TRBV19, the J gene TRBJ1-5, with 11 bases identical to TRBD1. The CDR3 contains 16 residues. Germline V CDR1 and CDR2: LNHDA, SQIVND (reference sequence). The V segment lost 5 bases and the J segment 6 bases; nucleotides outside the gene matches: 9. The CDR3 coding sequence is TGTGCCAGTAGTTCGCGGACAGGGGGCCAGAGTCAGCCCCAGCATTTT. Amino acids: CASSSRTGGQSQPQHF.

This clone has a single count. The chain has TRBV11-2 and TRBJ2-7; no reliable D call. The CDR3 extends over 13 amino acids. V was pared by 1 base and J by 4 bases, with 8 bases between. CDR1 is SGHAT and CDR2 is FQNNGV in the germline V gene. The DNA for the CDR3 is TGTGCCAGCAGCTTAGGCGGCAAATACGAGCAGTACTTC. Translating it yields CASSLGGKYEQYF.

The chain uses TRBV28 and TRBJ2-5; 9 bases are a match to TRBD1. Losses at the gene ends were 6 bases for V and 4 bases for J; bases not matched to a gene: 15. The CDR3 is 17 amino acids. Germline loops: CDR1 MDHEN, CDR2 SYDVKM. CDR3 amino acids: CASRCLRDRDLGETQYF. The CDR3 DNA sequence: TGTGCCAGCAGATGCCTAAGGGACAGGGATCTGGGAGAGACCCAGTACTTC.

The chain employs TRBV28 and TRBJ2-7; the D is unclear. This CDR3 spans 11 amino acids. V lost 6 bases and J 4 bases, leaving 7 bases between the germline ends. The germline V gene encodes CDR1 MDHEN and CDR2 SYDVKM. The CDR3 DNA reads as TGTGCCAGCAGAACTCTGTACGAGCAGTACTTC. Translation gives CASRTLYEQYF.

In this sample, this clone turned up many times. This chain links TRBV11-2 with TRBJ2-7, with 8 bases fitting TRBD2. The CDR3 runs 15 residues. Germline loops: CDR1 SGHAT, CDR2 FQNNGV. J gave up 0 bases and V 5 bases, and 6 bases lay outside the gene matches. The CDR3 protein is CASSVASGPSYEQYF. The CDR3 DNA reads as TGTGCCAGCAGCGTAGCTAGCGGGCCCTCCTACGAGCAGTACTTC.

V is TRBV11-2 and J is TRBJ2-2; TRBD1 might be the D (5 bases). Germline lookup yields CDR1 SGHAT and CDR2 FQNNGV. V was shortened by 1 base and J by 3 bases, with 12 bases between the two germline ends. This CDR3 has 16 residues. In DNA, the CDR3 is TGTGCCAGCAGCTTAGGAGTAATCAGGGACACCGGGGAGCTGTTTTTT. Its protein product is CASSLGVIRDTGELFF. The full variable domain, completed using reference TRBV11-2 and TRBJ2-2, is EAGVAQSPRYKIIEKRQSVAFWCNPISGHATLYWYQQILGQGPKLLIQFQNNGVVDDSQLPKDRFSAERLKGVDSTLKIQPAKLEDSAVYLCASSLGVIRDTGELFFGEGSRLTVL.

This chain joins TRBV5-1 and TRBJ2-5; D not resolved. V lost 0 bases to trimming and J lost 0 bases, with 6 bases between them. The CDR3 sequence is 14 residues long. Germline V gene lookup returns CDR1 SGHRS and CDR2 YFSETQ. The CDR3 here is CASSLGANQETQYF. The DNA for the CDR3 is TGCGCCAGCAGCTTGGGGGCCAACCAAGAGACCCAGTACTTC.

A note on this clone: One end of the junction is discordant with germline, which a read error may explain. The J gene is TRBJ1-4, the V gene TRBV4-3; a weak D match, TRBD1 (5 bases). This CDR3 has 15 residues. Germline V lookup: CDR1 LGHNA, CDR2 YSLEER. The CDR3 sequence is CASSQDWRGNGKLFF. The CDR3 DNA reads TGCGCCAGCAGCCAAGATTGGAGGGGAAATGGAAAACTGTTTTTT.

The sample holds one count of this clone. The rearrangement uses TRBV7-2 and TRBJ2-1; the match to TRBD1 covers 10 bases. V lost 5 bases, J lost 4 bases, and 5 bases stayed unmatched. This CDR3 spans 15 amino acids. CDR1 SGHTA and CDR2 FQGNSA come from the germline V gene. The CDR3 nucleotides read TGTGCCAGCAGCCCCGGGACAGGGGCGTACAATGAGCAGTTCTTC. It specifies CASSPGTGAYNEQFF.